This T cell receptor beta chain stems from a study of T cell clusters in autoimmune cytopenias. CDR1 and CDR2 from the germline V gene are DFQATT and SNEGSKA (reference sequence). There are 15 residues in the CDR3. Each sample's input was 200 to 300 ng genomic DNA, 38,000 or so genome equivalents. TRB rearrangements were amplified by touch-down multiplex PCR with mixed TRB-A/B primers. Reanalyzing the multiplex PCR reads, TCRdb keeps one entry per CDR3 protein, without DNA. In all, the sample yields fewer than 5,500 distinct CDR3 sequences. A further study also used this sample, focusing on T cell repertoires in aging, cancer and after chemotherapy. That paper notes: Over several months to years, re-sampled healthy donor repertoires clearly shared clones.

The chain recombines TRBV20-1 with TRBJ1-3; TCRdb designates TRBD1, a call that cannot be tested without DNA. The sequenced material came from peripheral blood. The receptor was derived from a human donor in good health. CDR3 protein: CSATPGGRGGNTIYF.